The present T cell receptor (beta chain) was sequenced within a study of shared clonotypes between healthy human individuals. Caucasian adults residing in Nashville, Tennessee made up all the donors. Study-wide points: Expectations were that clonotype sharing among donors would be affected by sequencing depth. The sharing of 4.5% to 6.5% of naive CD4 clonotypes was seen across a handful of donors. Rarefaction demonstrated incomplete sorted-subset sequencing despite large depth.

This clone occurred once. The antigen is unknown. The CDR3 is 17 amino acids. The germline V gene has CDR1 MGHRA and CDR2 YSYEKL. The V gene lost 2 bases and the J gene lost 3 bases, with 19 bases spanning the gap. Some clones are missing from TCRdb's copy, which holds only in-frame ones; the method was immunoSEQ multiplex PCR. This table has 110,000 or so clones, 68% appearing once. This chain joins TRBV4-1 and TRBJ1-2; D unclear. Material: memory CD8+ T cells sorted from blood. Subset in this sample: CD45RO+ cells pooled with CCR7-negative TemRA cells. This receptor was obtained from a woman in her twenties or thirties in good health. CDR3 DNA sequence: TGCGCCAGCAGCCAAACAAGCCACCCACGCCCTTACTATGGCTACACCTTC. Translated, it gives CASSQTSHPRPYYGYTF.